This T cell receptor beta chain emerged from a study of T cell repertoires in cytomegalovirus infection. The V gene end was trimmed by 4 bases and the J gene end by 3 bases; junction bases not matched to a gene: 3. The CDR3 runs 14 residues. Germline V gene lookup returns CDR1 LNHDA and CDR2 SQIVND (reference sequence). Each CDR3 protein is one row after TCRdb ran MiXCR on the reads. This table holds some 800,000 distinct CDR3 sequences, about 27% found once. Concerning this clonotype: Its cognate antigen is unknown.

This TCR was sampled from a human donor in good health (CMV status not recorded). Some clones in this sample may be carry-over from other donors' samples. The input for sequencing was cultured CD8+ T cells from PBMCs, taken from culture after CMV antigen stimulation. This chain links TRBV19 with TRBJ2-5; 9 bases line up with TRBD1. CDR3 sequence reads: CASSTWTGEETQYF. CDR3 DNA sequence: TGTGCCAGTAGTACCTGGACAGGGGAAGAGACCCAGTACTTC.